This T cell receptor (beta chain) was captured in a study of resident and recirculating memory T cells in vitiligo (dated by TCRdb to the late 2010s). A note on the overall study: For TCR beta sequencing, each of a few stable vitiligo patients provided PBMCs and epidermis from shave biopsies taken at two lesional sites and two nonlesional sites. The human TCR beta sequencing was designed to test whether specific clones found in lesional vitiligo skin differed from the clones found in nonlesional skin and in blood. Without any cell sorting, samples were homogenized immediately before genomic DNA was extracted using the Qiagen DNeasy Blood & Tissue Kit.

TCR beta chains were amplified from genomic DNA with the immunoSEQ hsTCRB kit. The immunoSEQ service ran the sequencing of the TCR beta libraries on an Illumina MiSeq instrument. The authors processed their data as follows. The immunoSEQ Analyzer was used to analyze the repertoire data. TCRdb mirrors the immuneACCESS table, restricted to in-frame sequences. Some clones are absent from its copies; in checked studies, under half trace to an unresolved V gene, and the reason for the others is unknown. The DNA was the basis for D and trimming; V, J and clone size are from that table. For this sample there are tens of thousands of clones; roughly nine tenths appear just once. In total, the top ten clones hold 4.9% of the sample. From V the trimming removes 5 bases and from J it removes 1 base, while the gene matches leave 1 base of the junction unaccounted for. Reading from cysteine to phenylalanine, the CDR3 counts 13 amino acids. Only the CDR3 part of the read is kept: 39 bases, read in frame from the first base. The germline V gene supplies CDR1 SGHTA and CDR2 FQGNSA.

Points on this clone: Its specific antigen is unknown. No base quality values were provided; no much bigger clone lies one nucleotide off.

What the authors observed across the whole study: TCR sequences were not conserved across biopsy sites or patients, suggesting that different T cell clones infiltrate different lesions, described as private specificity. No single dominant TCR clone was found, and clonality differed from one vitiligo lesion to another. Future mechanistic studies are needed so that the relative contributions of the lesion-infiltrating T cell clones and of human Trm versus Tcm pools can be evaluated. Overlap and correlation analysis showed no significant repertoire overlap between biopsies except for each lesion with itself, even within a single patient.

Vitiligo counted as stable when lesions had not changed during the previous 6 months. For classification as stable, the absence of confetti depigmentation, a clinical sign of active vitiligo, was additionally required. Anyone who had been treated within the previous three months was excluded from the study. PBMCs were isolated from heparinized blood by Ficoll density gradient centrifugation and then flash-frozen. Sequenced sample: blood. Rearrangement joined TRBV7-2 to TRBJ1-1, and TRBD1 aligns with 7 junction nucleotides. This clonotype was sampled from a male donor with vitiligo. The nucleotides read TGTGCCAGCAGCGGGACAGCGAACACTGAAGCTTTCTTT. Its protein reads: CASSGTANTEAFF.